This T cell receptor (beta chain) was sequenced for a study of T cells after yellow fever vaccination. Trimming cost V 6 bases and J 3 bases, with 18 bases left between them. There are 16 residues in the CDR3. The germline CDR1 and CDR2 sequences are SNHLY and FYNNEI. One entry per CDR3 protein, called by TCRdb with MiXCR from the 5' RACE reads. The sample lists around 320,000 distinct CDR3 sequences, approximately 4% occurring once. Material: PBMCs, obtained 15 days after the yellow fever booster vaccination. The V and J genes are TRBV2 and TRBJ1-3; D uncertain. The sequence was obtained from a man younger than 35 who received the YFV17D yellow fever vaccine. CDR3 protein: CASSLDGLVGGNTIYF. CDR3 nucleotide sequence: TGTGCCAGCAGCCTTGACGGGCTCGTCGGTGGAAACACCATATATTTT.